These T cell receptor beta chains were read from a single sample in a study of cytomegalovirus exposure and HLA in healthy donors. TCRdb's copy holds only in-frame clones and misses some; the assay was immunoSEQ multiplex PCR. The data contain around 150,000 clones, roughly 74% of them singletons. The sample taken for sequencing was PBMCs. The receptors were gathered from a male donor in good health and CMV-seronegative. Each CDR3 is given without its conserved first and last residue.

TRBV5-1	TRBJ2-3	ASSGGTSTQY
TRBV19	TRBJ1-1	ASAVGQSNTEAF
TRBV4-1	TRBJ2-3	ASSHRGGATDTQY
TRBV5-6	TRBJ1-5	ASSLRGTMTQH
TRBV7-9	TRBJ1-5	ASSLARDPQPQH
TRBV10-3	TRBJ2-6	AISVGGGGANVLT
TRBV6-6	TRBJ2-1	ASSDGSSYNEQF
TRBV6-4	TRBJ2-1	ASSDSLAGDVGEQF
TRBV2	TRBJ2-6	ASGQGPSGANVLT
TRBV18	TRBJ2-2	ASSPNSGAHTGELF
TRBV7-9	TRBJ2-5	ASSLGGQGTETQY
TRBV6-6	TRBJ1-6	ASSFDRGVSPLH
TRBV18	TRBJ1-2	ASSPGTGHNGYT
TRBV11-2	TRBJ2-7	ASSPVLAGVHEQY
TRBV11-1	TRBJ1-2	ASSPGQNPNYGYT
TRBV6-5	TRBJ2-7	ASSYSTRGHYEQY
TRBV9	TRBJ2-7	ASSVGTSSEQY
TRBV2	TRBJ1-1	ASSEDRGRGTEAF
TRBV6-1	TRBJ1-5	ASRGQGGNQPQH
TRBV4-2	TRBJ2-1	ASSQEGGGSNEQF
TRBV30	TRBJ1-5	AWSNQGNQPQH
TRBV4-1	TRBJ1-3	ASSQGQGLSGNTIY
TRBV30	TRBJ1-5	AWSVGQGLSPQH
TRBV27	TRBJ2-7	ASSLGGTGSYEQY
TRBV20-1	TRBJ2-3	SALGTDTQY
TRBV7-9	TRBJ2-1	ASSPPTNEQF
TRBV28	TRBJ2-7	ASSFRAGLSYEQY
TRBV15	TRBJ2-3	ATSSSTSGAPDTQY
TRBV2	TRBJ1-5	ASGGGYDQPQH
TRBV28	TRBJ2-7	ASSLMTYEQY
TRBV5-4	TRBJ2-3	ASSPRLAGGSDTQY
TRBV19	TRBJ1-2	ASSPSLCDYT
TRBV7-3	TRBJ2-3	ASSSGGRTDTQY
TRBV27	TRBJ2-7	ASNPGQGIEQY
TRBV10-2	TRBJ1-1	ASSPRNTEAF
TRBV6-1	TRBJ1-5	ASLTVYSNQPQH
TRBV5-8	TRBJ2-2	ASSSGQRTGELF
TRBV10-1	TRBJ2-7	ASSARPPGLHEQY
TRBV28	TRBJ2-4	ASSPYRGLAKNIQY
TRBV6-1	TRBJ1-1	ASRDTGGSTEAF
TRBV30	TRBJ2-7	AWTRDSNSYEQY
TRBV7-8	TRBJ2-3	ASSSTLQGFTDTQY
TRBV7-2	TRBJ2-3	ASSPPGTSGRKGTDTQY
TRBV19	TRBJ1-1	ASSQEGRTEAF
TRBV27	TRBJ1-1	ASSPRQGVGEAF
TRBV7-2	TRBJ2-7	ASSPSRREDEQY